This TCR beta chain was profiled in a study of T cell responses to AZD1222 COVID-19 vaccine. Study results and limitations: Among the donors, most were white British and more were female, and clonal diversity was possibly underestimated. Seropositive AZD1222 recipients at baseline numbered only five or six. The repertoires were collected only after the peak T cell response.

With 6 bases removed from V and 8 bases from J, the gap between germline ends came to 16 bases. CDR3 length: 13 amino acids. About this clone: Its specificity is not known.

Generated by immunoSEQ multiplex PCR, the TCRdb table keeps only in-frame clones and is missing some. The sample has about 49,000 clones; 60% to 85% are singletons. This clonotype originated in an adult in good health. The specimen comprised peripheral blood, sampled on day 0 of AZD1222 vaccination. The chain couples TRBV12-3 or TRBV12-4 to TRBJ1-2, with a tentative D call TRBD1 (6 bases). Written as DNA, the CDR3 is TGTGCCAGCAGGGCGACAGGCCCTAGGGGCTACACCTTC. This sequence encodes CASRATGPRGYTF.